Below, one TCR beta chain is given with its context. In the study's own analysis: Reference gene primers were amplified, and this amplification served to estimate nucleated cell counts. Only in-frame clones appear in the TCRdb table, and some are missing; sequencing was by immunoSEQ multiplex PCR. The V and J calls and the clone size are those of that table, but D and trimming were determined from the DNA. The sample lists about 150,000 clones, approximately 86% seen once, with roughly 3% in the top ten. The germline CDR1 and CDR2 sequences are SQVTM and ANQGSEA. The V and J ends lost 8 bases and 1 base respectively, with 15 bases between them. The CDR3 is made up of 13 amino acids. This sample was taken from a study of blood T cell repertoires in COVID-19. Across the whole study: COVID-19 samples, acute and convalescent, were from the United States, Italy and Spain.

The sequence derives from a man aged 70 or older with acute or convalescent COVID-19. This chain uses TRBV29-1 with TRBJ2-7; D possibly corresponds to TRBD2 (5 bases). The sequenced sample consisted of peripheral blood. The CDR3 bases are TGCAGCCCTCCGGACTGTTCATCCTACGAGCAGTACTTC. Translated: CSPPDCSSYEQYF.